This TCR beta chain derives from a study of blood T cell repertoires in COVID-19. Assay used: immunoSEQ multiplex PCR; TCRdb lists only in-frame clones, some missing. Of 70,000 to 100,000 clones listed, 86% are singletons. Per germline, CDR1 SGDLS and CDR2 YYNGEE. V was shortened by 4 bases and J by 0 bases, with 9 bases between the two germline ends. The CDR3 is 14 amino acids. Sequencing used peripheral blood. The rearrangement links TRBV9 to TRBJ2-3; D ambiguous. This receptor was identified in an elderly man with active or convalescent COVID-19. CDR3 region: CASSNTKSTDTQYF. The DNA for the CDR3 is TGTGCCAGCAGCAATACAAAAAGCACAGATACGCAGTATTTT.